This note documents a single T cell receptor beta chain sequence. This clonotype appeared many times. What this receptor recognizes is not known. Base quality data are lacking; no much larger clone is found one base away. This entry is derived from a study of T cells in Graves' hyperthyroidism and ophthalmopathy (dated by TCRdb to between 2019 and 2020). For the study in its entirety: Peripheral blood samples were taken at the time of initial diagnosis, prior to any treatment. An independent validation cohort of under 20 hyperthyroidism patients and about 15 patients who later progressed to ophthalmopathy tested prospective prediction of ophthalmopathy. The 100 discovery patients were randomly split 7:3 into training and test sets. To identify TCR V-J signatures that set the groups apart, the researchers used a discovery cohort of 95 to 100 patients, made up of 43 with Graves' ophthalmopathy and 55 to 65 with stable Graves' hyperthyroidism. TCR Vbeta CDR3 sequencing of some 140 peripheral blood samples (approximately 44 ophthalmopathy, 75 or so hyperthyroidism and some 17 progressor patients) is reported in the paper. Following sampling, methimazole starting at 30 mg daily was given to hyperthyroidism patients, and high-dose intravenous methylprednisolone was given to ophthalmopathy patients. In about six Graves' hyperthyroidism patients, the study also compared T-cell repertoires from thyroid tissue with T-cell repertoires from blood.

Results the study describes overall, beyond this receptor: In cross-validation, a model built on a 13 V-J signature told ophthalmopathy apart from stable hyperthyroidism with under 90% sensitivity and around 83% specificity, and in testing the same model reached 80%/75%. Sample size was not statistically predetermined, and investigators were not blinded to group allocation. In validation, progression to ophthalmopathy was predicted by the model with nearly 71% sensitivity and about 72% specificity, a median of 6.5 months before onset. Most expanded thyroid clonotypes (frequency above 0.001) were also detected in blood, a finding suggesting that blood repertoires may reflect thyroid immune responses.

The TCR beta CDR3 regions were amplified from the RNA transcripts. A first-round RT-PCR of the TCR CDR3 used the HTBI primer set with the Qiagen OneStep RT-PCR kit. Libraries were constructed in a second round of multiplex PCR, after which size selection and purification were performed. Sequencing of the libraries was done on an Illumina HiSeq2000 using paired-end 100 bp reads. On the authors' methods: SOAPnuke was used to process the raw data, with reads discarded if the reads contained adapters or uncalled bases, had a mean Phred below 15, or lacked an exact constant-primer or identifier match. High-quality paired reads were merged using COPE v1.2.5, and each unique nucleotide sequence was defined as a clonotype. MiTCR v1.1 was used to align the clonotypes against IMGT TRBV, TRBD and TRBJ reference segments. Analysis was restricted to V-J combinations with a frequency above 0.0001, which covered about 99% of repertoires. A TCS score was defined as the ratio of F50 (clonal expansion) to E x V (chaos), with BLOSUM62-based TCRdist applied between CDR3 peptides within each V-J. Welch's t-statistics and random forest reduced approximately 520 V-J features to about 12, which were used in a naive Bayes classifier (R e1071). Using fastp trimming at Q25 and MiXCR clonotype assembly, TCRdb reanalyzed the public sequencing data and kept in-frame beta chains. A single entry per CDR3 protein holds the most common genes and DNA from its merged rows. TCRdb, not the authors, supplied the V and J calls. Present in this sample are about 360,000 distinct CDR3 sequences, approximately 13% of which were seen just once. 9.2% of the sample goes to the ten largest clones.

Stable Graves' hyperthyroidism was defined as the absence of progression to ophthalmopathy over 18 months of follow-up. Hyperthyroidism patients were aged 18 to 65 years and newly diagnosed, with disease duration of less than 2 months. Any patient with an uncontrolled infection, another autoimmune disease, pregnancy or lactation was excluded. Diagnoses relied on clinical symptoms, serum thyroxine and TRAb, thyroid ultrasound and orbital computed tomography. PBMCs were separated from roughly 10 ml of fresh peripheral blood using Ficoll-Paque density gradient centrifugation. Total RNA was extracted with Trizol reagent, and quality was checked on an Agilent 2100 Bioanalyzer. V is clipped by 2 bases and J by 4 bases, and the sequence between their germline boundaries is 9 bases long. The germline V gene (reference sequence) gives CDR1 as WNHNN and CDR2 as SYGVQD. The CDR3 numbers 13 residues from cysteine through phenylalanine. The kept DNA is CDR3 alone, 39 bases in frame from the first base.

The chain is encoded by TRBV10-1 joined to TRBJ2-7, with the D gene call left open. This clonotype originated in a woman under 30 with Graves' hyperthyroidism. Sequenced sample: blood. CDR3 protein: CASSERRTYEQYF. The base sequence is TGCGCCAGCAGTGAGCGCCGCACATACGAGCAGTACTTC.